The 23 T cell receptor beta chains reported below all come from one sample, sequenced in a study of response to subunit inactivated influenza vaccine. MiXCR was run by TCRdb on the RT-PCR reads, yielding one entry per CDR3 protein. The sample lists 450,000 to 550,000 distinct CDR3 sequences; 25% were seen once. Sequencing was performed on CD4+ T cells sorted from PBMCs, taken 5 days after vaccination. The receptors derive from a man between 50 and 59 years old who received an inactivated influenza vaccine.

Ten or more counts support this clonotype. The V call is TRBV20-1, the J call TRBJ1-5; D perhaps matches TRBD1 (6 bases). V gave up 6 bases and J gave up 7 bases, with 16 bases separating them. Looked up from germline, CDR1 is DFQATT and CDR2 is SNEGSKA (reference sequence). This CDR3 is built from 13 residues. The CDR3 here is CSAGGGGLQPQHF. As DNA, the CDR3 is TGCAGTGCCGGCGGGGGCGGGTTACAGCCCCAGCATTTT.

This clonotype was seen more than once but under ten times. The chain is built from TRBV6-2 or TRBV6-3 and TRBJ2-1; the D is unclear. V was trimmed by 10 bases and J by 5 bases, leaving 15 bases between them. Germline lookup yields CDR1 MNHEY and CDR2 SVGEGT. The CDR3 covers 13 residues. CDR3 sequence: CATTYRHNNEQFF. DNA for the CDR3: TGTGCCACTACTTACCGACATAACAATGAGCAGTTCTTC.

The chain has TRBV6-5 and TRBJ2-2; D tentatively reads TRBD1 or TRBD2 (5 bases each). Trimming took off 0 bases at V and 1 base at J, with 12 bases between the two ends. Per germline, CDR1 MNHEY and CDR2 SVGAGI. This CDR3 is built from 17 residues. The CDR3: CASSYSPGRLNTGELFF. The CDR3 DNA sequence: TGTGCCAGCAGTTACTCGCCGGGGCGCTTGAACACCGGGGAGCTGTTTTTT.

The chain joins TRBV10-3 to TRBJ2-5; a possible D gene is TRBD1 (6 bases). The CDR3 is 16 amino acids. The germline gives CDR1 ENHRY, CDR2 SYGVKD. V gave up 3 bases and J gave up 1 base, with 15 bases separating them. CDR3 nucleotide sequence: TGTGCCATCAGTGAATTCAGGGGAAGGGCCCAAGAGACCCAGTACTTC. Amino acid sequence: CAISEFRGRAQETQYF.

Many counts were recorded for this clonotype. The chain employs TRBV5-4 and TRBJ2-7; 8 bases line up with TRBD2. The trim removed 3 bases at V and 6 bases at J, leaving 14 bases unmatched. This CDR3 region has 16 residues. The germline CDR1 and CDR2 sequences are SGHNT and YYREEE (reference sequence). The CDR3 protein is CASSSRLQRGSPEQYF. DNA of the CDR3: TGTGCCAGCAGCTCCCGCCTCCAGCGGGGGTCCCCCGAGCAGTACTTC.

J is TRBJ2-5 and V is TRBV30; 7 nucleotides match TRBD1. CDR1 and CDR2 from the germline V gene are GTSNPN and SVGIG (reference sequence). The CDR3 is made up of 13 amino acids. Trimming cost V 3 bases and J 5 bases; bases outside gene matches: 6. The CDR3: CAWSRQGSETQYF. The CDR3, as DNA: TGTGCCTGGAGCAGACAGGGATCCGAGACCCAGTACTTC.

DNA of the CDR3: TGTGCCATAAGGAAGGCGGAGACCTCCTACGAGCAGTACTTC. Protein sequence: CAIRKAETSYEQYF. The rearrangement uses TRBV10-3 and TRBJ2-7; D is uncertain. V shed 9 bases and J shed 0 bases, with 15 bases lying between them. Germline assignment: CDR1 ENHRY and CDR2 SYGVKD. The CDR3 covers 14 residues.

The CDR3 is CSGDRGINEQFF. The CDR3 DNA follows: TGCAGCGGAGACAGGGGGATAAATGAGCAGTTCTTC. The V and J genes are TRBV29-1 and TRBJ2-1, with TRBD1 identical over 9 bases. The CDR3 runs to 12 residues. The germline V gene encodes CDR1 SQVTM and CDR2 ANQGSEA. The ends lost 7 bases at V and 7 bases at J; junction bases unmatched: 5.

This clonotype was counted between two and nine times. The chain couples TRBV20-1 to TRBJ1-1; TRBD1 aligns across 7 bases. The CDR3 contains 14 residues. CDR1 DFQATT and CDR2 SNEGSKA come from the germline V gene (reference sequence). Trimming at V came to 3 bases and at J to 1 base, leaving 5 bases not matched to a gene. CDR3 loop: CSASVNRGNTEAFF. CDR3 bases: TGCAGTGCTAGCGTTAACAGGGGGAACACTGAAGCTTTCTTT.

This rearrangement joins TRBV12-3 or TRBV12-4 to TRBJ2-7; 12 bases are a match to TRBD2. The J segment lost 6 bases and the V segment lost 5 bases, leaving 8 bases of the junction unmatched. This CDR3 is built from 15 residues. CDR3 nucleotides: TGTGCCAGCAGTCCACTAGCGGGAGGATGGGGCGAGCAGTACTTC. Encoded protein: CASSPLAGGWGEQYF.

This chain links TRBV12-3 or TRBV12-4 with TRBJ1-4, with a tentative D call TRBD1 (6 bases). There are 15 residues in the CDR3. Trimming took 4 bases from V and 8 from J, leaving 17 bases between them. The CDR3 nucleotides read TGTGCCAGCAGTTCCCGACAGGTCGAGGGCGAAAAACTGTTTTTT. The encoded protein is CASSSRQVEGEKLFF.

This clonotype has only a few counts. The chain joins TRBV7-2 to TRBJ2-5, with 11 bases aligning to TRBD2. The length of the CDR3 is 15 residues. Germline CDR1 is SGHTA and CDR2 is FQGNSA. The junction had 7 bases not matched to a gene; V was cut back by 1 base and J by 9 bases. The DNA for the CDR3 is TGTGCCAGCAGCTTAGGGCAAACTAGCGGGAGTTCCCAGTACTTC. Amino acid sequence: CASSLGQTSGSSQYF.

This sequence joins TRBV20-1 and TRBJ2-1, with 8 bases that match TRBD2. V gave up 0 bases and J gave up 8 bases; unmatched junction bases: 6. The CDR3 totals 14 residues. Germline V gives CDR1 DFQATT, CDR2 SNEGSKA (reference sequence). For the CDR3, the DNA is TGCAGTGCTAGAGATAGCGGGATACTCCATGAGCAGTTCTTC. The encoded protein is CSARDSGILHEQFF.

The rearrangement uses TRBV4-2 and TRBJ2-2, with 10 bases matching TRBD1. V lost 5 bases to trimming and J lost 3 bases; unmatched junction nucleotides: 3. Germline CDR1 LGHNA, CDR2 YNFKEQ. The CDR3 contains 15 residues. The CDR3 loop is CASSGDRGHTGELFF. CDR3 in DNA: TGTGCCAGCAGCGGTGACAGGGGGCACACCGGGGAGCTGTTTTTT.

J is TRBJ2-4 and V is TRBV12-3 or TRBV12-4; 7 bases align to TRBD1. V trimming: 6 bases; J trimming: 3 bases; junction bases outside the gene matches: 2. This CDR3 has 13 residues. CDR3 sequence reads: CASSRDSKNIQYF. The CDR3 coding sequence is TGTGCCAGCAGCCGGGACAGCAAAAACATTCAGTACTTC.

The V and J genes are TRBV12-3 or TRBV12-4 and TRBJ1-2, with 12 nucleotides matching TRBD1. Trimming cost V 6 bases and J 10 bases; bases outside gene matches: 6. CDR3 length equals 13 residues. The CDR3 loop reads CASRGGTGGYYTF. The CDR3 region has the DNA TGTGCCAGCAGGGGGGGGACAGGGGGCTACTACACCTTC.

CDR3 protein: CSARSREYSYEQYF. CDR3 sequence (DNA): TGCAGTGCTAGATCCCGGGAGTACTCCTACGAGCAGTACTTC. The chain recombines TRBV20-1 with TRBJ2-7, with a weak D call TRBD2 (6 bases). Trimming took off 2 bases at V and 0 bases at J, with 11 bases between the two ends. Germline lookup yields CDR1 DFQATT and CDR2 SNEGSKA (reference sequence). This CDR3 region has 14 residues.

In this sample, this clonotype turned up a few times. This chain uses TRBV7-2 with TRBJ2-6; the D gene is possibly TRBD2 (6 bases). The V and J ends lost 5 bases and 7 bases respectively, with 15 bases between them. Germline V lookup: CDR1 SGHTA, CDR2 FQGNSA. The CDR3 spans 15 residues. The CDR3 DNA is TGTGCCAGCAGCCGACTAGATACTAGAGCCAACGTCCTGACTTTC. As protein: CASSRLDTRANVLTF.

Points on this clonotype: A junction boundary mismatches the germline segment, possibly from a read error. The chain links TRBV11-2 to TRBJ2-1, with 9 positions matching TRBD2. The germline gives CDR1 SGHAT, CDR2 FQNNGV. The length of the CDR3 is 19 residues. CDR3 in amino acids: CASSLDPLAGSSSYNEPFF. In DNA form, the CDR3 reads TGTGCCAGCAGCTTAGATCCACTAGCGGGCTCTAGCTCCTACAATGAGCCGTTCTTC.

About this clonotype: A read error may explain this, as a much larger clone is one base away. The V and J genes are TRBV10-2 and TRBJ2-3, with D perhaps being TRBD1 or TRBD2 (5 bases each). Trimming stripped 7 bases from V and 3 bases from J, with 11 bases between. The CDR3 is 13 amino acids. Germline V gene lookup returns CDR1 WSHSY and CDR2 SAAADI. The CDR3 is CASNRDRTDTQYF. The CDR3 nucleotides read TGCGCCAGCAACCGGGACCGGACAGATACGCAGTATTTT.

There are a few counts of this clonotype. The rearrangement links TRBV7-9 to TRBJ2-1; D possibly corresponds to TRBD2 (5 bases). The CDR3 contains 16 residues. Looked up from germline, CDR1 is SEHNR and CDR2 is FQNEAQ (reference sequence). Trimming removed 5 bases at V and 2 bases at J, with 16 bases between. CDR3 sequence (DNA): TGTGCCAGCAGCACCGCTGCCGGGATGCCCTACAATGAGCAGTTCTTC. Translating gives CASSTAAGMPYNEQFF. Full variable domain (missing parts from reference TRBV7-9 and TRBJ2-1): DTGVSQNPRHKITKRGQNVTFRCDPISEHNRLYWYRQTLGQGPEFLTYFQNEAQLEKSRLLSDRFSAERPKGSFSTLEIQRTEQGDSAMYLCASSTAAGMPYNEQFFGPGTRLTVL.

This clonotype was seen only a few times. The chain is built from TRBV20-1 and TRBJ2-1; no definite D call. Germline assignment: CDR1 DFQATT and CDR2 SNEGSKA (reference sequence). CDR3 size: 15 residues. Trimming took 5 bases from V and 0 from J, leaving 14 bases between them. CDR3 region: CSALSFSSSYNEQFF. The CDR3 DNA reads TGCAGTGCTTTATCGTTCTCTAGCTCCTACAATGAGCAGTTCTTC.

The chain is built from TRBV7-2 and TRBJ2-3; D is possibly TRBD2 (5 bases). The CDR3 has 15 amino acids. Germline CDR1 is SGHTA and CDR2 is FQGNSA. Trimming took 1 base from V and 6 from J, leaving 14 bases between them. CDR3 bases: TGTGCCAGCAGCTTAGTCCCTACTCGCGGGGATACGCAGTATTTT. Protein sequence: CASSLVPTRGDTQYF.